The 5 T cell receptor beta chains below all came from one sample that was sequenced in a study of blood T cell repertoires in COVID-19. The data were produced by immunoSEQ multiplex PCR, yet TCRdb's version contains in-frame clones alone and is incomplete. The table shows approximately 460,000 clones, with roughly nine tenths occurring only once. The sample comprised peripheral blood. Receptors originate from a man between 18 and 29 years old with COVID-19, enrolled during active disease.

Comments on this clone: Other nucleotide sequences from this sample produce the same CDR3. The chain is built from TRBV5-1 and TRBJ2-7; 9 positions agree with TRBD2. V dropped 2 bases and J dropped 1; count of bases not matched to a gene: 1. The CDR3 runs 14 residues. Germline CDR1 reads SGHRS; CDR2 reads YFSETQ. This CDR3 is CASSLAGGSYEQYF. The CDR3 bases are TGCGCCAGCAGCTTAGCGGGAGGATCCTACGAGCAGTACTTC.

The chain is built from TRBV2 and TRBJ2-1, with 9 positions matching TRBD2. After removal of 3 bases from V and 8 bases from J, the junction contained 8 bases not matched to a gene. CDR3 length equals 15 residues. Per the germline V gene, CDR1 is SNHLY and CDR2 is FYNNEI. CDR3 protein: CASSDVASGADEQFF. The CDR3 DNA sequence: TGTGCCAGCAGTGATGTGGCTAGCGGGGCAGATGAGCAGTTCTTC.

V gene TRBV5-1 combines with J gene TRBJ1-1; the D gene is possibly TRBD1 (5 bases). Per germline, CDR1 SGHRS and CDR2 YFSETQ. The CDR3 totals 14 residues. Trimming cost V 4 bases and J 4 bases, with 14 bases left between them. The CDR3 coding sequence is TGCGCCAGCAGCCGCGACAGTGGCGGCACTGAAGCTTTCTTT. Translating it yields CASSRDSGGTEAFF.

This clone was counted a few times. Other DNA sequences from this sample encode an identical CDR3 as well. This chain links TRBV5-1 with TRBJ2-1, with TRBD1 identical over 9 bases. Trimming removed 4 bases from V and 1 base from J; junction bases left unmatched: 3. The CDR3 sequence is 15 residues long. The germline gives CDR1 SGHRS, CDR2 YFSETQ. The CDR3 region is CASSPGQGSYNEQFF. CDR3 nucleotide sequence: TGCGCCAGCAGCCCGGGACAGGGTTCCTACAATGAGCAGTTCTTC.

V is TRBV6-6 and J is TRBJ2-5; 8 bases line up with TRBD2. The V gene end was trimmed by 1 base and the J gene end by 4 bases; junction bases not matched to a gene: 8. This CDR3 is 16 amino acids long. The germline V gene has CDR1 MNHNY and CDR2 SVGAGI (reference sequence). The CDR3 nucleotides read TGTGCCAGCAGTTACTTAGCGGGAAGCCGGGGAGAGACCCAGTACTTC. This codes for CASSYLAGSRGETQYF.